The 24 T cell receptor beta chains presented below share a single source sample, sequenced in a study of CXCR3-negative and CXCR3-positive naive CD8 T cells. No cognate antigen is known for these TCRs. Study outcomes and limitations: TRB CDR3 hydrophobicity was greater in CXCR3-positive naive cells than in CXCR3-negative naive cells.

TRB cDNA was prepared as libraries by UMI-labeled 5' RACE. TCRdb re-called the 5' RACE reads and gives one entry per CDR3 protein, without DNA. The sample has 50,000 to 65,000 distinct CDR3 sequences; the top ten hold roughly 0.75%. Input material: naive CXCR3+ CD8+ T cells from blood. Sample subset: CD45RO-CCR7+CD27+CD95- naive CD8+ T cells expressing CXCR3 (TNR3+). The origin of the receptors is a human donor in good health. Some clones in this sample may be carry-over from other donors' samples.

This chain connects TRBV4-3 to TRBJ2-1; TCRdb's D gene call, TRBD1, goes unchecked for lack of DNA. From germline, CDR1 is LGHNA and CDR2 YSLEER. The length of the CDR3 is 13 residues. The chain's CDR3 is CASSQGAGSEQFF.

The chain links TRBV27 to TRBJ1-5. In germline, CDR1 is MNHEY, CDR2 SMNVEV (reference sequence). This CDR3 spans 16 amino acids. The chain's CDR3 is CASSLSGWLSNQPQHF.

The chain has TRBV29-1 and TRBJ1-1; the TRBD1 assignment by TCRdb is unverifiable without DNA. CDR3 length equals 17 residues. CDR1 and CDR2 from the germline V gene are SQVTM and ANQGSEA. This CDR3 is CSVATIVFGQGNTEAFF.

This chain connects TRBV7-9 to TRBJ1-1. Germline V gene sequence: CDR1 SEHNR, CDR2 FQNEAQ (reference sequence). The CDR3 consists of 15 residues. The CDR3 sequence: CASSLDLGMNTEAFF.

The chain links TRBV28 to TRBJ2-7. From germline, CDR1 is MDHEN and CDR2 SYDVKM. This CDR3 is built from 15 residues. The CDR3 is CASSFQVDSSYEQYF.

The chain has TRBV7-2 and TRBJ2-2; without DNA, the TCRdb call of TRBD1 cannot be checked. CDR1 and CDR2 from the germline V gene are SGHTA and FQGNSA. This CDR3 contains 19 residues. CDR3 amino acids: CASSYSTGTGALGAGELFF.

V and J are TRBV6-5 and TRBJ2-3. Germline V CDR1 and CDR2: MNHEY, SVGAGI. The CDR3 spans 14 residues. The CDR3 sequence is CASRKYLSTDTQYF.

The chain links TRBV5-4 to TRBJ2-1; TCRdb designates TRBD2, a call that cannot be tested without DNA. The CDR3 totals 15 residues. Germline V gives CDR1 SGHNT, CDR2 YYREEE (reference sequence). The CDR3 sequence is CASSLLAKVYNEQFF.

The chain recombines TRBV7-9 with TRBJ2-7; the TCRdb D gene call, TRBD1, has no DNA to confirm it. Germline CDR1 and CDR2: SEHNR and FQNEAQ (reference sequence). The CDR3 is 17 residues long. CDR3 region: CASRTSRDRSRGDEQYF. Together with reference TRBV7-9 and TRBJ2-7, the CDR3 gives the full variable domain: DTGVSQNPRHKITKRGQNVTFRCDPISEHNRLYWYRQTLGQGPEFLTYFQNEAQLEKSRLLSDRFSAERPKGSFSTLEIQRTEQGDSAMYLCASRTSRDRSRGDEQYFGPGTRLTVT.

This sequence joins TRBV7-9 and TRBJ2-1. The germline gives CDR1 SEHNR, CDR2 FQNEAQ (reference sequence). CDR3 length: 12 residues. The chain's CDR3 is CASSVLGNEQFF.

The J gene is TRBJ2-7, the V gene TRBV29-1; TCRdb reports TRBD2, a call that lacks DNA to check it against. Germline CDR1 and CDR2: SQVTM and ANQGSEA. This CDR3 has 13 residues. The CDR3 sequence: CSASQGISNEQYF.

The V and J genes are TRBV6-6 and TRBJ1-5; there is no DNA to check the TCRdb D call of TRBD1. This CDR3 contains 11 residues. The V gene's germline CDR1 is MNHNY and CDR2 SVGAGI (reference sequence). The CDR3 here is CASSQGYPQHF.

CDR3: CSVGQGEAGELFF. The V gene is TRBV29-1, the J gene TRBJ2-2; with no DNA, the TCRdb D assignment of TRBD1 cannot be verified. This CDR3 contains 13 residues. CDR1 is SQVTM and CDR2 is ANQGSEA in the germline V gene.

The V gene is TRBV3-1, the J gene TRBJ2-3; TCRdb calls TRBD2, which cannot be checked without DNA. The V gene's germline CDR1 is LGHDT and CDR2 YNNKEL (reference sequence). CDR3 size: 20 residues. CDR3 residues: CASSQIPPGLAGDYTDTQYF.

The J gene is TRBJ2-5, the V gene TRBV5-1. Germline lookup yields CDR1 SGHRS and CDR2 YFSETQ. The CDR3 spans 11 residues. CDR3 sequence reads: CASSSQETQYF.

J is TRBJ2-1 and V is TRBV27; the TRBD1 assignment by TCRdb is unverifiable without DNA. The length of the CDR3 is 15 residues. The germline V gene encodes CDR1 MNHEY and CDR2 SMNVEV (reference sequence). CDR3 sequence reads: CASSWGHPAAGMQFF.

This chain connects TRBV7-2 to TRBJ2-1. The V gene's germline CDR1 is SGHTA and CDR2 FQGNSA. CDR3 length: 15 residues. The CDR3 sequence is CASSLGYSSYNEQFF.

The CDR3 here is CASSFAENTNYGYTF. V usage is TRBV12-3 or TRBV12-4 and J usage is TRBJ1-2. The CDR3 spans 15 residues.

The chain combines TRBV4-2 with TRBJ2-7; TCRdb's D call, TRBD1, is unchecked because there is no DNA. This CDR3 has 17 amino acids. Germline CDR1 and CDR2: LGHNA and YNFKEQ. CDR3 sequence reads: CASSQNPGTEVPYEQYF.

The chain couples TRBV28 to TRBJ1-1. The germline V gene encodes CDR1 MDHEN and CDR2 SYDVKM. This CDR3 spans 14 amino acids. The CDR3 reads CASTADKSRTEAFF. Complete variable domain (other parts from reference TRBV28 and TRBJ1-1): DVKVTQSSRYLVKRTGEKVFLECVQDMDHENMFWYRQDPGLGLRLIYFSYDVKMKEKGDIPEGYSVSREKKERFSLILESASTNQTSMYLCASTADKSRTEAFFGQGTRLTVV.

The CDR3 here is CASSQSLAGPERTDTQYF. The rearrangement joins TRBV4-3 to TRBJ2-3; the D call from TCRdb, TRBD2, cannot be confirmed without DNA. From germline, CDR1 is LGHNA and CDR2 YSLEER. This CDR3 is built from 18 residues.

This sequence joins TRBV20-1 and TRBJ2-7; the D call from TCRdb, TRBD1, cannot be confirmed without DNA. The germline gives CDR1 DFQATT, CDR2 SNEGSKA (reference sequence). This CDR3 contains 13 residues. The CDR3 loop reads CSASGGTAYEQYF.

This chain links TRBV19 with TRBJ2-7; the TCRdb D gene call, TRBD2, has no DNA to confirm it. This CDR3 is built from 13 residues. Germline loops: CDR1 LNHDA, CDR2 SQIVND (reference sequence). This CDR3 is CASSIAGGYEQYF.

The rearrangement links TRBV28 to TRBJ2-1; TCRdb's assignment of TRBD2 cannot be checked, as there is no DNA. Germline lookup yields CDR1 MDHEN and CDR2 SYDVKM. CDR3 size: 14 residues. CDR3 sequence reads: CASSLTAGGNEQFF. Using reference TRBV28 and TRBJ2-1 for the parts outside the CDR3, the full variable domain is DVKVTQSSRYLVKRTGEKVFLECVQDMDHENMFWYRQDPGLGLRLIYFSYDVKMKEKGDIPEGYSVSREKKERFSLILESASTNQTSMYLCASSLTAGGNEQFFGPGTRLTVL.